What follows are 10 T cell receptor beta chains derived from one specimen sequenced in a study of shared clonotypes between healthy human individuals (dated by TCRdb to 2019 to 2021). Library preparation used the immunoSEQ multiplex PCR assay. TCRdb stores this immuneACCESS table with in-frame sequences only. Part of the clones is absent; in the studies checked, under half of the shortfall reflects unresolved V genes, and no reason is known for the rest. The table for this sample lists some 2,000,000 clones; around 95% of them were counted only once. The ten largest clones represent roughly 0.13% of the sample. The specimen sequenced was naive CD4+ T cells sorted from blood. The sample's cell subset or site label, in plain terms: CD45RA+ positively selected. These receptors came from a man in his late teens or twenties in good health.

The V call is TRBV7-2, the J call TRBJ1-3; D remains unclear. The CDR3 totals 14 residues. Germline V lookup: CDR1 SGHTA, CDR2 FQGNSA. V dropped 10 bases and J dropped 7 bases, with 20 bases sitting between them. Here the CDR3 reads CATRNDLHLNTIYF. The CDR3 DNA reads TGTGCCACCCGAAACGACCTCCATCTGAACACCATATATTTT.

The chain is built from TRBV6-1 and TRBJ2-7; the D call may be TRBD1 or TRBD2 (6 bases each). The CDR3 has 14 amino acids. V was clipped by 3 bases and J by 2 bases, with 11 bases between them. The germline CDR1 and CDR2 sequences are MNHNS and SASEGT. The CDR3 here is CASSDSGAAYEQYF. The DNA of the CDR3 is TGTGCCAGCAGTGATTCGGGGGCCGCCTACGAGCAGTACTTC.

The chain couples TRBV6-1 to TRBJ1-1; the match to TRBD1 covers 11 bases. Germline CDR1 and CDR2: MNHNS and SASEGT. V was pared by 5 bases and J by 3 bases, with 5 bases of the junction left unmatched. CDR3 length: 15 amino acids. The CDR3 DNA sequence: TGTGCCAGCAGTACCGGGACAGGGGGGTACACTGAAGCTTTCTTT. Translating it yields CASSTGTGGYTEAFF.

The J gene is TRBJ2-6, the V gene TRBV18, with 13 bases lining up with TRBD2. With 3 bases clipped from V and 2 bases from J, the junction kept 7 bases outside the gene matches. This CDR3 is built from 19 residues. Germline V lookup: CDR1 KGHSH, CDR2 LQKENI. CDR3 residues: CASSPKLAGGLAGANVLTF. The CDR3 DNA reads as TGTGCCAGCTCACCGAAACTAGCGGGAGGGTTGGCTGGGGCCAACGTCCTGACTTTC. Based on the CDR3 plus reference TRBV18 and TRBJ2-6, the full variable domain is NAGVMQNPRHLVRRRGQEARLRCSPMKGHSHVYWYRQLPEEGLKFMVYLQKENIIDESGMPKERFSAEFPKEGPSILRIQQVVRGDSAAYFCASSPKLAGGLAGANVLTFGAGSRLTVL.

This chain uses TRBV9 with TRBJ2-7; 7 bases line up with TRBD1. J gave up 0 bases and V 0 bases, and 9 bases lay outside the gene matches. Per the germline V gene, CDR1 is SGDLS and CDR2 is YYNGEE. This CDR3 spans 17 amino acids. CDR3: CASSVVGAWDSSYEQYF. In DNA form, the CDR3 reads TGTGCCAGCAGCGTAGTCGGCGCCTGGGACAGCTCCTACGAGCAGTACTTC.

The rearrangement uses TRBV10-1 and TRBJ1-3; D remains unclear. The CDR3 totals 15 residues. The V end lost 2 bases, the J end lost 0 bases, and 8 bases lay between the germline ends. Germline V lookup: CDR1 WNHNN, CDR2 SYGVQD (reference sequence). CDR3 coding DNA: TGCGCCAGCAGTGAGGACGGTTTCTCTGGAAACACCATATATTTT. Translating gives CASSEDGFSGNTIYF.

Only one count was recorded for this clone. The V gene is TRBV5-1, the J gene TRBJ2-3, with 7 bases that match TRBD2. Trimming at V came to 6 bases and at J to 3 bases, leaving 10 bases not matched to a gene. CDR3 length: 15 residues. Germline loops: CDR1 SGHRS, CDR2 YFSETQ. The CDR3 spells CASTGGKGQTDTQYF. As DNA, the CDR3 is TGCGCCAGCACCGGGGGGAAGGGGCAGACAGATACGCAGTATTTT.

V gene TRBV6-1 combines with J gene TRBJ1-5; 10 bases align to TRBD1. The CDR3 has 15 amino acids. The germline CDR1 and CDR2 sequences are MNHNS and SASEGT. The V and J ends lost 5 bases and 7 bases, in that order; junction bases with no gene match: 8. The CDR3, as DNA: TGTGCCAGCAGTATGGACAGGGGGGGAAAGCAGCCCCAGCATTTT. Protein: CASSMDRGGKQPQHF.

CDR3 coding DNA: TGTGCCAGCAGGGTACAGGGAAAGGATACGCAGTATTTT. It is translated as CASRVQGKDTQYF. V usage is TRBV2 and J usage is TRBJ2-3; D possibly corresponds to TRBD1 (6 bases). The CDR3 spans 13 residues. The germline V gene has CDR1 SNHLY and CDR2 FYNNEI. V lost 6 bases and J lost 6, with 13 bases in between.

This chain connects TRBV28 to TRBJ2-7; 7 bases match TRBD1. This CDR3 has 13 residues. Trimming took 10 bases from V and 6 from J; bases not matched to a gene: 12. The germline CDR1 and CDR2 sequences are MDHEN and SYDVKM. The chain's CDR3 is CATKQGLLIEQYF. In DNA form, the CDR3 reads TGTGCCACCAAACAGGGGCTACTTATCGAGCAGTACTTC.